These 10 T cell receptor beta chains came from one sample sequenced in a study of immune evolution from preneoplasia to lung adenocarcinoma. Profiled with immunoSEQ multiplex PCR; TCRdb holds only in-frame clones, not every one. Among 6,000 or so clones, approximately 79% were seen once, and the ten largest hold about 12%. The sample was FFPE minimally invasive lung adenocarcinoma tissue. All receptors come from a person between 65 and 80 years old with lung adenocarcinoma.

The rearrangement uses TRBV27 and TRBJ2-7; D is ambiguous. Trimming took 4 bases from V and 2 from J, leaving 12 bases between them. This CDR3 region has 14 residues. From germline, CDR1 is MNHEY and CDR2 SMNVEV (reference sequence). This chain's CDR3 is CASSSALGPYEQYF. DNA of the CDR3: TGTGCCAGCAGTTCGGCCCTTGGGCCCTACGAGCAGTACTTC.

About this clone itself: The sample contains more than one DNA sequence encoding this CDR3. The rearrangement links TRBV5-5 to TRBJ2-3; the D gene is possibly TRBD2 (6 bases). This CDR3 comprises 13 residues. Germline V gives CDR1 SGHKS, CDR2 YYEKEE (reference sequence). Trimming shortened V by 0 bases and J by 6 bases, and 8 bases separated the two germline ends. As DNA, the CDR3 is TGTGCCAGCAGCTTGGGGGGGGAGGATACGCAGTATTTT. Its translation is CASSLGGEDTQYF. The full variable domain, in which reference TRBV5-5 and TRBJ2-3 provide the parts outside the CDR3, is DAGVTQSPTHLIKTRGQQVTLRCSPISGHKSVSWYQQVLGQGPQFIFQYYEKEERGRGNFPDRFSARQFPNYSSELNVNALLLGDSALYLCASSLGGEDTQYFGPGTRLTVL.

The chain carries TRBV28 and TRBJ1-1; D is unresolved. This CDR3 is built from 12 residues. Germline V CDR1 and CDR2: MDHEN, SYDVKM. V lost 7 bases to trimming and J lost 0 bases, with 6 bases between them. CDR3 region: CASKIMNTEAFF. For the CDR3, the DNA is TGTGCCAGCAAAATCATGAACACTGAAGCTTTCTTT.

About this clone: The germline gene is not matched at one end of the junction; a read error may be the cause. V is TRBV7-7 and J is TRBJ2-5; D ambiguous. The CDR3 has 13 residues. The germline gives CDR1 SSHAT, CDR2 FNYEAQ (reference sequence). The CDR3 nucleotides are TGTGCTAGCAGCCCGGATCGGACGGAGACCCAGTACTTC. Its protein product is CASSPDRTETQYF.

V and J are TRBV10-1 and TRBJ2-3; D is unresolved. Trimming removed 3 bases at V and 6 bases at J, with 10 bases between. The CDR3 length is 13 residues. In germline, CDR1 is WNHNN, CDR2 SYGVQD (reference sequence). The CDR3 protein is CASSESPADTQYF. In DNA form, the CDR3 reads TGCGCCAGCAGTGAATCGCCCGCGGATACGCAGTATTTT.

The rearrangement joins TRBV27 to TRBJ2-7; 7 positions agree with TRBD2. CDR1 and CDR2 (germline): MNHEY, SMNVEV (reference sequence). This CDR3 is 14 amino acids long. Losses at the gene ends were 5 bases for V and 4 bases for J; bases not matched to a gene: 8. CDR3 coding DNA: TGTGCCAGCAGTAAAGGCGGGAGTAGGTACGAGCAGTACTTC. Residues: CASSKGGSRYEQYF.

The genes are TRBV7-9 and TRBJ2-1, with D possibly TRBD2 on 7 matching bases. V was cut by 5 bases and J by 8 bases, with 22 bases left in between. CDR1 is SEHNR and CDR2 is FQNEAQ in the germline V gene (reference sequence). The CDR3 spans 16 residues. The CDR3 bases are TGTGCCAGCAGCCCTCAAGGGGGGGAATTGATGGATGAGCAGTTCTTC. This translates into CASSPQGGELMDEQFF.

The rearrangement joins TRBV28 to TRBJ2-1; D unclear. V was pared by 4 bases and J by 10 bases, with 8 bases between. The CDR3 runs to 11 residues. Per germline, CDR1 MDHEN and CDR2 SYDVKM. CDR3 coding DNA: TGTGCCAGCAGTTCCCGTCGGGAGCAGTTCTTC. Protein: CASSSRREQFF.

There are a few counts of this clone. The chain employs TRBV5-1 and TRBJ1-1, with a tentative D call TRBD1 (5 bases). The V end was cut by 0 bases, the J end by 9 bases, with 9 bases between. The CDR3 extends over 12 amino acids. Germline CDR1 SGHRS, CDR2 YFSETQ. CDR3 sequence reads: CASSLGQGQAFF. The CDR3 DNA reads TGCGCCAGCAGCTTGGGGCAGGGCCAAGCTTTCTTT.

This chain connects TRBV6-6 to TRBJ2-7; no clear D gene. The V end was cut by 2 bases, the J end by 6 bases, with 11 bases between. Germline V gives CDR1 MNHNY, CDR2 SVGAGI (reference sequence). The CDR3 sequence is 13 residues long. In DNA, the CDR3 is TGTGCCAGCAGTTACCGCTACGGTCTCGAGCAGTACTTC. This encodes CASSYRYGLEQYF.